The clone carrying this TCR beta chain occurred many times. The CDR3 runs 14 residues. The V end lost 2 bases, the J end lost 2 bases, and 9 bases lay between the germline ends. The sample is drawn from a study of blood T cells in healthy people across ages. Study details: About one barcoded TCR beta cDNA was captured per two T cells.

Collection of around 9.3 milliliters of peripheral blood was performed for each donor. Sample-barcoded 5' priming and a J-beta primer mix drove a second PCR of roughly 6 to 12 cycles. Each of the cDNA molecules was tagged by a template-switch adaptor with 12 random nucleotides. MiXCR, applied by TCRdb to the 5' RACE reads, yields one record per CDR3 protein. The repertoire has more than 800,000 distinct CDR3 sequences, 40% to 50% of them found once; the top ten carry 15% to 20%. The V call is TRBV12-3 or TRBV12-4, the J call TRBJ1-2, with no clear D. The material sequenced was blood. This TCR was sampled from a woman aged 55-70 years in good health. DNA of the CDR3: TGTGCCAGCAGTTTATACGATGGAAACTATGGCTACACCTTC. It specifies CASSLYDGNYGYTF.